This TCR beta chain was retrieved from a study of blood T cell repertoires in COVID-19. At the level of the study: T cells, B-cell-depleted T cells, or PBMCs supplied cDNA or gDNA.

The CDR3 totals 14 residues. Germline V gene data show CDR1 as MNHNY and CDR2 as SVGAGI (reference sequence). The V gene lost 6 bases and the J gene lost 0 bases, with 9 bases spanning the gap. This clone appeared a few times. Profiled with immunoSEQ multiplex PCR; TCRdb holds only in-frame clones, not every one. Of roughly 240,000 clones in the sample, 80% to 90% were seen once. The chain recombines TRBV6-6 with TRBJ1-3; D is possibly TRBD1 (5 bases). The clonotype originates from a man aged 40-49 years who had recovered from COVID-19. The sequencing input was peripheral blood. The CDR3 here is CASSSTASGNTIYF. In DNA, the CDR3 is TGTGCCAGCAGCTCGACAGCCTCTGGAAACACCATATATTTT.